The next 30 T cell receptor beta chains were all read from a single sample in a study of CD8 T cells in Susac syndrome. With random hexamers, roughly 0.5 to 1 ug RNA was reverse transcribed. TCRdb processed the immunoSEQ multiplex PCR reads anew with MiXCR; each CDR3 protein has one entry. The profile shows more than 110,000 distinct CDR3 sequences, about 94% of them singletons. Source material: CD8+ T cells from PBMCs. Receptors originate from a human donor in good health.

The rearrangement links TRBV29-1 to TRBJ1-1; 7 bases fit TRBD1. Germline-derived CDR1 and CDR2 are SQVTM and ANQGSEA. This CDR3 region has 14 residues. V was pared by 1 base and J by 6 bases, with 8 bases of the junction left unmatched. The CDR3 nucleotides read TGCAGCGTTGAAGGCGACAGGGCTACCGCTGAAGCTTTCTTT. Translation gives CSVEGDRATAEAFF.

This chain connects TRBV7-3 to TRBJ2-3; 7 nucleotides align to TRBD2. V shed 3 bases and J 9 bases; nucleotides not matched to a gene: 6. The CDR3 is made up of 13 amino acids. CDR1 and CDR2 from the germline V gene are SGHTA and FQGTGA. The CDR3 nucleotides are TGTGCCAGCAGCTTGGGGGTGCGGGAGACGCAGTATTTT. Protein product: CASSLGVRETQYF.

This rearrangement joins TRBV28 to TRBJ1-2; no reliable D call. The germline V gene encodes CDR1 MDHEN and CDR2 SYDVKM. This CDR3 is 14 amino acids long. The V and J ends lost 5 bases and 4 bases respectively, with 14 bases between them. The CDR3, as DNA: TGTGCCAGCAGTCCCTCCCGTGAATTCTATGGCTACACCTTC. Amino acid sequence: CASSPSREFYGYTF.

The V gene is TRBV28, the J gene TRBJ2-5; D remains ambiguous. V was cut by 6 bases and J by 3 bases, with 14 bases left in between. CDR3 length: 14 amino acids. Germline loops: CDR1 MDHEN, CDR2 SYDVKM. DNA of the CDR3: TGTGCCAGCAGACTGAGTCCGGACGAAGAGACCCAGTACTTC. It codes for CASRLSPDEETQYF. Looking up the rest from reference TRBV28 and TRBJ2-5 gives the full variable domain: DVKVTQSSRYLVKRTGEKVFLECVQDMDHENMFWYRQDPGLGLRLIYFSYDVKMKEKGDIPEGYSVSREKKERFSLILESASTNQTSMYLCASRLSPDEETQYFGPGTRLLVL.

The rearrangement uses TRBV15 and TRBJ1-2; TRBD1 matches at 7 bases. The CDR3 spans 15 residues. V was pared by 1 base and J by 4 bases, with 6 bases of the junction left unmatched. Germline V gives CDR1 LNHNV, CDR2 YYDKDF (reference sequence). CDR3 DNA: TGTGCCACCAGCAGAGGTACAGGGGACCTCTATGGCTACACCTTC. Translated, it gives CATSRGTGDLYGYTF.

J is TRBJ1-5 and V is TRBV19, with a weak D call TRBD1 (5 bases). This CDR3 comprises 15 residues. CDR1 and CDR2 from the germline V gene are LNHDA and SQIVND (reference sequence). Between the trimmed V and J ends, which lost 8 bases and 6 bases, there was a span of 20 bases. The CDR3 DNA follows: TGTGCCAGTCAACTTGGGACTGCGGGGAGTCAGCCCCAGCATTTT. Its translation: CASQLGTAGSQPQHF. The full variable domain, with the rest looked up from reference TRBV19 and TRBJ1-5, is DGGITQSPKYLFRKEGQNVTLSCEQNLNHDAMYWYRQDPGQGLRLIYYSQIVNDFQKGDIAEGYSVSREKKESFPLTVTSAQKNPTAFYLCASQLGTAGSQPQHFGDGTRLSIL.

The V call is TRBV29-1, the J call TRBJ2-1; TRBD2 matches 7 bases. Germline CDR1 and CDR2: SQVTM and ANQGSEA. The CDR3 is 14 residues long. V shed 5 bases, J shed 2 bases, and the junction held 6 bases outside the gene matches. The CDR3 DNA reads as TGCAGCGTTTCTCTCGCGGGGGCCTACAATGAGCAGTTCTTC. The encoded protein is CSVSLAGAYNEQFF.

The gene calls are TRBV20-1 and TRBJ2-2; D not certain. This CDR3 has 12 residues. CDR1 and CDR2 from the germline V gene are DFQATT and SNEGSKA (reference sequence). Trimming took 6 bases from V and 4 from J, leaving 9 bases between them. The CDR3 nucleotides are TGCAGTGCCCTAGTGGGCACCGGGGAGCTGTTTTTT. Its protein product is CSALVGTGELFF.

The chain is built from TRBV7-9 and TRBJ1-5, with D perhaps TRBD1 (5 bases). The V gene lost 4 bases and the J gene lost 3 bases, with 10 bases spanning the gap. CDR1 SEHNR and CDR2 FQNEAQ come from the germline V gene (reference sequence). The CDR3 loop spans 14 amino acids. The CDR3 spells CASSSTGDNQPQHF. CDR3 in DNA: TGTGCCAGCAGCTCAACAGGTGACAATCAGCCCCAGCATTTT.

This chain uses TRBV27 with TRBJ2-7, with 10 bases fitting TRBD2. The CDR3 contains 14 residues. Per germline, CDR1 MNHEY and CDR2 SMNVEV (reference sequence). V shed 5 bases, J shed 3 bases, and the junction held 4 bases outside the gene matches. The CDR3 loop is CASSTWTSGYEQYF. CDR3 nucleotide sequence: TGTGCCAGCAGTACCTGGACTAGCGGCTACGAGCAGTACTTC.

The chain has TRBV9 and TRBJ1-2; D is uncertain. The germline V gene has CDR1 SGDLS and CDR2 YYNGEE. CDR3 length equals 12 residues. The V gene lost 4 bases and the J gene lost 5 bases, with 9 bases spanning the gap. The CDR3 DNA follows: TGTGCCAGCAGCCCCCACAGTTATGGCTACACCTTC. Translated: CASSPHSYGYTF.

The chain joins TRBV30 to TRBJ2-1; 10 bases map to TRBD2. CDR1 is GTSNPN and CDR2 is SVGIG in the germline V gene (reference sequence). This CDR3 spans 15 amino acids. With 0 bases clipped from V and 8 bases from J, the junction kept 7 bases outside the gene matches. The CDR3 bases are TGTGCCTGGAGTGTGGAGCTAGCGGGAGACCATGAGCAGTTCTTC. Protein product: CAWSVELAGDHEQFF.

The V gene is TRBV2, the J gene TRBJ1-1; D not certain. Trimming took 8 bases from V and 8 from J, leaving 12 bases between them. CDR1 and CDR2 from the germline V gene are SNHLY and FYNNEI. This CDR3 region has 11 residues. The CDR3 spells CASSGASEAFF. The CDR3 DNA reads as TGTGCCAGCTCAGGAGCCTCCGAAGCTTTCTTT.

V gene TRBV11-1 combines with J gene TRBJ2-7; D gene unclear. V lost 3 bases and J 2 bases, leaving 20 bases between the germline ends. The CDR3 has 17 amino acids. Germline-derived CDR1 and CDR2 are SGHAT and FQDESV (reference sequence). The CDR3 protein is CASSLSPSSRATYEQYF. The CDR3 DNA reads as TGTGCCAGCAGCTTGTCCCCGTCGAGCCGCGCAACCTACGAGCAGTACTTC.

CDR3 nucleotide sequence: TGTGCCAGCAGCATCGGACTAGGCGAGCAGTACTTC. This encodes CASSIGLGEQYF. V and J are TRBV7-9 and TRBJ2-7; 7 bases match TRBD2. In germline, CDR1 is SEHNR, CDR2 FQNEAQ (reference sequence). V was pared by 5 bases and J by 6 bases, with 4 bases of the junction left unmatched. This CDR3 region has 12 residues. Combining the CDR3 with reference TRBV7-9 and TRBJ2-7 gives the whole variable domain DTGVSQNPRHKITKRGQNVTFRCDPISEHNRLYWYRQTLGQGPEFLTYFQNEAQLEKSRLLSDRFSAERPKGSFSTLEIQRTEQGDSAMYLCASSIGLGEQYFGPGTRLTVT.

This sequence joins TRBV29-1 and TRBJ1-2; TRBD1 matches at 10 bases. The trim removed 7 bases at V and 8 bases at J, leaving 7 bases unmatched. CDR3 size: 12 residues. Germline-derived CDR1 and CDR2 are SQVTM and ANQGSEA. CDR3 amino acids: CSAKGTGEGYTF. CDR3 nucleotides: TGCAGCGCCAAGGGGACAGGGGAGGGCTACACCTTC.

V gene TRBV29-1 combines with J gene TRBJ2-2, with D possibly TRBD2 on 5 matching bases. The V and J ends lost 2 bases and 4 bases respectively, with 14 bases between them. Germline V gene data show CDR1 as SQVTM and CDR2 as ANQGSEA. The CDR3 extends over 15 amino acids. The CDR3 nucleotides read TGCAGCGTTGAAAGTGGAGGAGAGCCCACCGGGGAGCTGTTTTTT. This translates into CSVESGGEPTGELFF.

The CDR3: CSDRDASTDTQYF. In nucleotides, the CDR3 is TGCAGCGACCGGGACGCCAGCACAGATACGCAGTATTTT. The rearrangement joins TRBV29-1 to TRBJ2-3, with D perhaps given as TRBD1 or TRBD2 (5 bases each). Germline lookup yields CDR1 SQVTM and CDR2 ANQGSEA. The CDR3 length is 13 residues. With 7 bases removed from V and 0 bases from J, the gap between germline ends came to 11 bases.

The J gene is TRBJ1-2, the V gene TRBV4-3; no definite D call. The germline V gene encodes CDR1 LGHNA and CDR2 YSLEER. V lost 0 bases and J 8 bases, leaving 19 bases between the germline ends. The CDR3 has 16 residues. In DNA form, the CDR3 reads TGCGCCAGCAGCCAAGATCGGCAGGAGTACCCCCAGGGCTACACCTTC. Its protein product is CASSQDRQEYPQGYTF.

The V call is TRBV24-1, the J call TRBJ2-3, with 7 bases aligning to TRBD1. In germline, CDR1 is KGHDR, CDR2 SFDVKD. J was trimmed by 5 bases and V by 4 bases; bases with no gene match: 8. The CDR3 covers 15 residues. The CDR3 sequence is CATSEGWTGRDTQYF. The CDR3 DNA reads as TGTGCCACCAGTGAAGGCTGGACAGGCAGAGATACGCAGTATTTT.

This chain uses TRBV28 with TRBJ1-1; 7 bases are shared with TRBD1. The CDR3 spans 15 residues. The J segment lost 0 bases and the V segment lost 6 bases, leaving 7 bases of the junction unmatched. In germline, CDR1 is MDHEN, CDR2 SYDVKM. This CDR3 is CASSLPGTVNTEAFF. DNA for the CDR3: TGTGCCAGCAGCTTACCCGGGACAGTGAACACTGAAGCTTTCTTT. The full variable domain, rest sourced from reference TRBV28 and TRBJ1-1, is DVKVTQSSRYLVKRTGEKVFLECVQDMDHENMFWYRQDPGLGLRLIYFSYDVKMKEKGDIPEGYSVSREKKERFSLILESASTNQTSMYLCASSLPGTVNTEAFFGQGTRLTVV.

In this sample, this clonotype turned up a few times. The chain carries TRBV20-1 and TRBJ2-7; D is unclear. The ends were cut back, 1 base at V and 3 bases at J, with 7 bases in the middle. This CDR3 comprises 12 residues. The germline gives CDR1 DFQATT, CDR2 SNEGSKA (reference sequence). The CDR3, as DNA: TGCAGTGCTAGAGGGCAGTTCTACGAGCAGTACTTC. It is translated as CSARGQFYEQYF.

CDR3 region: CAWSVSRNYGYTF. The CDR3 DNA reads as TGTGCCTGGAGTGTAAGCAGGAACTATGGCTACACCTTC. This sequence joins TRBV30 and TRBJ1-2, with D unclear. V shed 0 bases and J shed 2 bases, with 7 bases lying between them. Germline values: CDR1 GTSNPN, CDR2 SVGIG (reference sequence). The CDR3 contains 13 residues.

The chain uses TRBV27 and TRBJ2-3, with 7 bases identical to TRBD2. There are 14 residues in the CDR3. Trimming took 3 bases from V and 6 from J; bases not matched to a gene: 6. Germline V gives CDR1 MNHEY, CDR2 SMNVEV (reference sequence). CDR3 sequence (DNA): TGTGCCAGCAGTTTGATGGGGGGGACCGATACGCAGTATTTT. Protein product: CASSLMGGTDTQYF.

CDR3 sequence reads: CASSPGLTWEQFF. In DNA form, the CDR3 reads TGTGCCAGCAGCCCGGGACTGACATGGGAGCAGTTCTTC. This sequence joins TRBV3-1 and TRBJ2-1, with a possible D match to TRBD2 (6 bases). V was cut by 4 bases and J by 10 bases, with 14 bases left in between. The CDR3 is 13 amino acids. Germline V CDR1 and CDR2: LGHDT, YNNKEL (reference sequence).

Written as DNA, the CDR3 is TGTGCCAGCAGCCCACTAGCGGGAGAGGGCTACGAGCAGTACTTC. Protein: CASSPLAGEGYEQYF. The rearrangement links TRBV14 to TRBJ2-7, with 11 bases lining up with TRBD2. With 4 bases clipped from V and 3 bases from J, the junction kept 5 bases outside the gene matches. Germline V gene lookup returns CDR1 SGHDN and CDR2 FVKESK. There are 15 residues in the CDR3.

V gene TRBV2 combines with J gene TRBJ2-1; D perhaps matches TRBD2 (5 bases). Germline V gene lookup returns CDR1 SNHLY and CDR2 FYNNEI. The CDR3 sequence is 12 residues long. The ends were cut back, 5 bases at V and 8 bases at J, with 10 bases in the middle. The CDR3 nucleotides read TGTGCCAGCAGTCTAGCTACTTATGAGCAGTTCTTC. This encodes CASSLATYEQFF. The whole variable domain, filled in from reference TRBV2 and TRBJ2-1, reads EPEVTQTPSHQVTQMGQEVILRCVPISNHLYFYWYRQILGQKVEFLVSFYNNEISEKSEIFDDQFSVERPDGSNFTLKIRSTKLEDSAMYFCASSLATYEQFFGPGTRLTVL.

The chain combines TRBV12-3 or TRBV12-4 with TRBJ2-5, with TRBD2 as a possible D gene (6 bases). V was clipped by 6 bases and J by 4 bases, with 18 bases between them. The CDR3 spans 15 residues. The CDR3 DNA follows: TGTGCCAGCAGCCAACATCCTAGCGCCGGAGAGACCCAGTACTTC. It is translated as CASSQHPSAGETQYF.

The chain is built from TRBV4-2 and TRBJ1-2; no clear D. From germline, CDR1 is LGHNA and CDR2 YNFKEQ. V lost 1 base to trimming and J lost 7 bases, with 4 bases between them. There are 11 residues in the CDR3. Written as DNA, the CDR3 is TGTGCCAGCAGCCAAGGAGGTGGCTACACCTTC. Protein product: CASSQGGGYTF.

The chain couples TRBV29-1 to TRBJ2-7; either TRBD1 or TRBD2 may supply D (5 bases each). This CDR3 is built from 14 residues. In germline, CDR1 is SQVTM, CDR2 ANQGSEA. Trimming left V 4 bases short and J 2 bases short, with 15 bases between. The CDR3 reads CSVAGTGSTYEQYF. DNA of the CDR3: TGCAGCGTTGCGGGAACAGGCAGTACCTACGAGCAGTACTTC.